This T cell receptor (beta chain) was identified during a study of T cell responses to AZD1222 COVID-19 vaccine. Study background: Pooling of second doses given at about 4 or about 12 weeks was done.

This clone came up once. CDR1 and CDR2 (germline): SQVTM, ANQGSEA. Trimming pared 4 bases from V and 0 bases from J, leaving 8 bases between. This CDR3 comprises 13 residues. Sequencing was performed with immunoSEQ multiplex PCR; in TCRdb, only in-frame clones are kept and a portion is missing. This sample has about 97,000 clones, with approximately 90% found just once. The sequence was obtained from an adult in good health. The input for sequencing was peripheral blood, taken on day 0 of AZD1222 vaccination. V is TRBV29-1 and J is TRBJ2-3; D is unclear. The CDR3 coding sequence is TGCAGCGTTGGCTTAGACAGCACAGATACGCAGTATTTT. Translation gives CSVGLDSTDTQYF.